The next 7 T cell receptor beta chains were all read from a single sample in a study of human T cells and chemical hapten exposure. Time point: pre-sensitization, week 0. Indicated treatment: therapeutic diphenylcyclopropenone sensitization with weekly scalp DPC. TCRdb used MiXCR to reprocess the RACE reads, holding one entry per CDR3 protein. Of 280,000 or so distinct CDR3 sequences in the sample, approximately 7.5% were seen once. The starting material was whole blood, obtained in connection with sensitization to the hapten diphenylcyclopropenone (DPC). The origin of the receptors is a man aged 18 to 30 with alopecia areata. Some clones in this sample may be carry-over from other donors' samples.

V gene TRBV7-2 combines with J gene TRBJ1-6; no clear D. V lost 6 bases, J lost 13 bases, and 16 bases lay in between. CDR3 size: 13 residues. The germline CDR1 and CDR2 sequences are SGHTA and FQGNSA. This chain's CDR3 is CASSPRTGGPLHF. CDR3 coding DNA: TGTGCCAGCAGTCCCAGGACCGGAGGCCCCCTCCACTTT. Filled out from reference TRBV7-2 and TRBJ1-6, the complete variable domain reads GAGVSQSPSNKVTEKGKDVELRCDPISGHTALYWYRQSLGQGLEFLIYFQGNSAPDKSGLPSDRFSAERTGGSVSTLTIQRTQQEDSAVYLCASSPRTGGPLHFGNGTRLTVT.

In its sample, this clonotype was seen a few times. J is TRBJ1-6 and V is TRBV4-3; possible D gene TRBD1, 5 bases. The V gene's germline CDR1 is LGHNA and CDR2 YSLEER. This CDR3 contains 17 residues. V was clipped by 4 bases and J by 3 bases, with 16 bases between them. CDR3 loop: CASSPKTDSDYNSPLHF. The CDR3 region has the DNA TGCGCCAGCAGCCCCAAGACCGACAGCGACTATAATTCACCCCTCCACTTT.

This clonotype was counted only a few times. V gene TRBV4-3 combines with J gene TRBJ2-5; D ambiguous. Germline V gene lookup returns CDR1 LGHNA and CDR2 YSLEER. This CDR3 comprises 14 residues. V shed 1 base and J shed 5 bases, with 11 bases lying between them. CDR3 DNA sequence: TGCGCCAGCAGCCAAGTGGCACAGAAGGAGACCCAGTACTTC. Protein sequence: CASSQVAQKETQYF.

As regards this clonotype: Given a much more abundant clone one base away, this may be a read error. The chain uses TRBV4-1 and TRBJ2-2; D perhaps matches TRBD1 (7 bases). The CDR3 runs 16 residues. Trimming stripped 8 bases from V and 4 bases from J, with 20 bases between. Germline loops: CDR1 MGHRA, CDR2 YSYEKL. CDR3 nucleotides: TGCGCCAGCCTCCAGAGCAGGGGGGTAAGCACCGGGGAGCTGTTTTTT. Encoded protein: CASLQSRGVSTGELFF.

The chain is built from TRBV2 and TRBJ1-5, with a tentative D call TRBD1 (5 bases). The germline gives CDR1 SNHLY, CDR2 FYNNEI. The V end was cut by 4 bases, the J end by 0 bases, with 10 bases between. This CDR3 contains 15 residues. The CDR3 spells CASSAGGYSNQPQHF. The CDR3 nucleotides read TGTGCCAGCAGTGCGGGGGGGTATAGCAATCAGCCCCAGCATTTT.

This clonotype has just a few counts. This chain uses TRBV12-3 or TRBV12-4 with TRBJ1-5, with 9 bases that match TRBD1. V was pared by 4 bases and J by 3 bases, with 16 bases of the junction left unmatched. The CDR3 contains 19 residues. CDR3 coding DNA: TGTGCCAGCAGTTGGGCCGGGACAGGGAGTTCCCCTCTCAATCAGCCCCAGCATTTT. It encodes CASSWAGTGSSPLNQPQHF.

This clonotype was detected many times. The chain has TRBV12-3 or TRBV12-4 and TRBJ2-5; 8 bases fit TRBD1. Trimming removed 3 bases from V and 2 bases from J; junction bases left unmatched: 5. The CDR3 extends over 15 amino acids. The CDR3 spells CASSFPTGEQETQYF. CDR3 coding DNA: TGTGCCAGCAGTTTTCCGACAGGGGAACAAGAGACCCAGTACTTC.